This T cell receptor (beta chain) was identified during a study of T cell repertoires in cytomegalovirus infection. Study-wide context: Matching HLA type and CMV infection were both indicated by public TCR beta signatures. Study-wide results and caveats: Adding up the frequency of public TCR beta families identified people who carried CMV plus the relevant HLA. CMV-specific TCR beta clonotypes restricted by HLA-C were the ones dominating the ex vivo response.

TCRdb reprocessed the reads via MiXCR and lists one record per CDR3 protein. The table shows 400,000 or so distinct CDR3 sequences, with approximately 30% occurring only once. A remark on this clonotype: The antigen remains undetermined.

This CDR3 spans 17 amino acids. Germline V gene data show CDR1 as ENHRY and CDR2 as SYGVKD. The ends lost 2 bases at V and 4 bases at J; junction bases unmatched: 13. Specimen: PBMCs. The receptor was isolated from a human donor in good health (CMV status not recorded). Some clones in this sample may be carry-over from other donors' samples. The chain is built from TRBV10-3 and TRBJ2-7, with 8 bases fitting TRBD1. The CDR3 loop is CAISERLGQGKGYEQYF. CDR3 coding DNA: TGTGCCATCAGTGAGAGACTAGGACAGGGAAAAGGGTACGAGCAGTACTTC.